The present entry profiles one T cell receptor (beta chain) with its context. The antigen is unknown. The data derive from a study of cytomegalovirus exposure and HLA in healthy donors. Study-wide results and caveats: On later analysis, the bulk of CMV-associated TCR beta chains appeared to be HLA-restricted.

Germline V gives CDR1 MDHEN, CDR2 SYDVKM. The CDR3 length is 13 residues. Trimming took off 1 base at V and 2 bases at J, with 5 bases between the two ends. The PCR ran on 60 Vbeta and 13 Jbeta primers. Data came from immunoSEQ multiplex PCR; TCRdb stores just in-frame clones and leaves some out. This repertoire shows under 150,000 clones, around 78% found once; its top ten account for about 6.8%. The source material was PBMCs. The chain has TRBV28 and TRBJ2-5; D call uncertain. This receptor was obtained from a woman between 35 and 50 years old in good health and CMV-seropositive. This CDR3 is CASSLSPQETQYF. The CDR3 nucleotides read TGTGCCAGCAGTTTATCCCCGCAAGAGACCCAGTACTTC.